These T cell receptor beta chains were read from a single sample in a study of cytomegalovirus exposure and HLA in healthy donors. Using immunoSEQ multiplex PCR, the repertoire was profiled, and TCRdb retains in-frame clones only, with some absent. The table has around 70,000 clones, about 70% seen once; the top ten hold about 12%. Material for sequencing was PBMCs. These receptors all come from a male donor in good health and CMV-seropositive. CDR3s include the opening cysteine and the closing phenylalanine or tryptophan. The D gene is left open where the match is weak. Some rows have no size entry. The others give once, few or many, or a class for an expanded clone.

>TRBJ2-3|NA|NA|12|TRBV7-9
TGTGCCAGCAGCCGCACAGCAGATACGCAGTATTTT
CASSRTADTQYF
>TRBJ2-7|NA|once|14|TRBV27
TGTGCCAGCAGGTGGGCTAGGGGCCCCTACGAGCAGTACTTC
CASRWARGPYEQYF
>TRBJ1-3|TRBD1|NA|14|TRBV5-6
TGTGCCAGCAGCATCGGGACAGCTGGAAACACCATATATTTT
CASSIGTAGNTIYF
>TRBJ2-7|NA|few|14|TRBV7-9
TGTGCCAGCAGCTTAGGGACAGTTAAATACGAGCAGTACTTC
CASSLGTVKYEQYF
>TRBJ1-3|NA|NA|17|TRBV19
TGTGCCAGTAGTATTTTTTTTGCTCGGGTCTCTGGAAACACCATATATTTT
CASSIFFARVSGNTIYF
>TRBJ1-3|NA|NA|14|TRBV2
TGTGCCAGCACAGGTGCCCTCTCTGGAAACACCATATATTTT
CASTGALSGNTIYF
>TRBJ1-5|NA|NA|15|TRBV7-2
TGTGCCAGCAGCTCAGGGGAATTAGGGAATCAGTCCCAGCATTTT
CASSSGELGNQSQHF
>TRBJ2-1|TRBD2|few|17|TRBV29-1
TGCAGCGTCAAAGTTATGACCGGGACTAGCGGGAGAAATGAGCAGTTCTTC
CSVKVMTGTSGRNEQFF
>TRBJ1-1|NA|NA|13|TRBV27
TGTGCCAGCAGCCTGCGTCAGGGGTTTGAAGCTTTCTTT
CASSLRQGFEAFF
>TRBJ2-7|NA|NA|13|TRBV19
TGTGCCAGTAGTATAGGGCAGGGCTACGAGCAGTACTTC
CASSIGQGYEQYF
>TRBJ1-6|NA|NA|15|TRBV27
TGTGCCAGCAGTTTAGAAGGATCGGGGAATTCACCCCTCCACTTT
CASSLEGSGNSPLHF
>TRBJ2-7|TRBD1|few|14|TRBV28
TGTGCCAGTAGGCGGGGACAGGGGACCTACGAGCAGTACTTC
CASRRGQGTYEQYF
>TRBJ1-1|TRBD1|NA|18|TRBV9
TGTGCCAGCAGCCCCCTACCACAGCTTACGACAGGGGGCACTGAAGCTTTCTTT
CASSPLPQLTTGGTEAFF
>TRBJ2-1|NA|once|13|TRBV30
TGTGCCTGGAGTGGGGCACTGTACAATGAGCAGTTCTTC
CAWSGALYNEQFF
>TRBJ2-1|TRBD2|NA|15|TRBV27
TGTGCCAGTCTAATAGCGGGAGGGAACCACAATGAGCAGTTCTTC
CASLIAGGNHNEQFF
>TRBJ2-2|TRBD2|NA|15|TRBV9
TGTGCCAGCAGCCGAGGGAGGGCGAAGGCCGGGGAGCTGTTTTTT
CASSRGRAKAGELFF
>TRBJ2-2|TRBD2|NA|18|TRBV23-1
TGCGCCAGCAGTCATCGCCCTCTAGCGGGAGTACACACCGGGGAGCTGTTTTTT
CASSHRPLAGVHTGELFF
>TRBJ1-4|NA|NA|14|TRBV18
TGTGCCAGCTCGCTGACAGGTAGCAAGGAAAAACTGTTTTTT
CASSLTGSKEKLFF
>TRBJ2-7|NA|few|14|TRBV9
TGTGCCAGCAGCGCCTACGGGAGCTCCTACGAGCAGTACTTC
CASSAYGSSYEQYF
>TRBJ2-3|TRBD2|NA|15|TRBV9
TGTGCCAGCAGCAGAACTAGCGGGAGCACAGATACGCAGTATTTT
CASSRTSGSTDTQYF
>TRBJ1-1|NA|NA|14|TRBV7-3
TGTGCCAGCAGCTTAGATGGTGGGAGCACTGAAGCTTTCTTT
CASSLDGGSTEAFF
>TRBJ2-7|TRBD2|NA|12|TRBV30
TGTGCCGGCCTTAGCGGGAGCTACGAGCAGTACTTC
CAGLSGSYEQYF
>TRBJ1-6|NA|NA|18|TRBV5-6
TGTGCCAGCAGCTTGGGATGGTCCAGGGCTGGATATAATTCACCCCTCCACTTT
CASSLGWSRAGYNSPLHF
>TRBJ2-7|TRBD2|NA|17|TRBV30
TGTGCCGGGCATCAGGGGATGGTGGGACTAGCGGGGTACGAGCAGTACTTC
CAGHQGMVGLAGYEQYF
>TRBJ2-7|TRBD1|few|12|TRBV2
TGTGCCAGCAGGGACAGGGACTACGAGCAGTACTTC
CASRDRDYEQYF
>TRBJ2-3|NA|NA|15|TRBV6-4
TGTGCCAGCAGTGGATTCCGGGGGATCACAGATACGCAGTATTTT
CASSGFRGITDTQYF
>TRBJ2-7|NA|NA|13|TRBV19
TGTGCCAGTGCGGAGCAGGGGGGCGCCGAGCAGTACTTC
CASAEQGGAEQYF
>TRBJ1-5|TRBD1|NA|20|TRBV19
TGTGCCAGTAGTGGGTCACAGGGGGAGCTCCCTCTCCATAGCAATCAGCCCCAGCATTTT
CASSGSQGELPLHSNQPQHF
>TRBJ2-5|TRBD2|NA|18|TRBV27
TGTGCCAGCAGTTTCCAACCGACTAGCGGGGGGTTCCAAGAGACCCAGTACTTC
CASSFQPTSGGFQETQYF
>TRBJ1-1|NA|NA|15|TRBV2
TGTGCCAGCGGAAAAATCGGGACATCGAACACTGAAGCTTTCTTT
CASGKIGTSNTEAFF
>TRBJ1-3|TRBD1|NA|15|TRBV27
TGTGCCAGCAGTCCTGGGACAGGGTTTGGAAACACCATATATTTT
CASSPGTGFGNTIYF
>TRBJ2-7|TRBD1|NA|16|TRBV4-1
TGCGCCAGCAGCTCTCCCCGGGGACAGGTGCCCTACGAGCAGTACTTC
CASSSPRGQVPYEQYF
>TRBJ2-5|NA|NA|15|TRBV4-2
TGTGCCAGCAGCCAAGATCCGGGGAATCAAGAGACCCAGTACTTC
CASSQDPGNQETQYF
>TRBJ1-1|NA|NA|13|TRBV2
TGTGCCAGCAGTGGTTTGAGGGACACTGAAGCTTTCTTT
CASSGLRDTEAFF
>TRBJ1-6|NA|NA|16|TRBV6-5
TGTGCCAGCAGTTACTCCGTTTTAGCAGGGTATTCACCCCTCCACTTT
CASSYSVLAGYSPLHF
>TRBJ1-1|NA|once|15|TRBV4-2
TGTGCCAGCAGCCAAGACGAGGGAATGAACACTGAAGCTTTCTTT
CASSQDEGMNTEAFF
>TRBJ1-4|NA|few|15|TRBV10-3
TGTGCCATCAGTGAGTCGGGGGGTTTTAATGAAAAACTGTTTTTT
CAISESGGFNEKLFF
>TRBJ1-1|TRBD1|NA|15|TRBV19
TGTGCCAGTACTAAACGGGGCAGGGGGCCCGGAGAAGCTTTCTTT
CASTKRGRGPGEAFF
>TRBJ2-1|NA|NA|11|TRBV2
TGTGCCAGCAGGTTAGCGGATGAGCAGTTCTTC
CASRLADEQFF
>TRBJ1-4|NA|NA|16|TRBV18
TGTGCCAGCTCACCATGGGCAGGGGAATTTAATGAAAAACTGTTTTTT
CASSPWAGEFNEKLFF
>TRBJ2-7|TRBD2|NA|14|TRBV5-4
TGTGCCAGCAGCCGGACTAGCGGGGGCTACGAGCAGTACTTC
CASSRTSGGYEQYF
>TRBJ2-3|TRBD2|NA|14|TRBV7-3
TGTGCCAGCGGGCTAGCGGGAGCCACAGATACGCAGTATTTT
CASGLAGATDTQYF
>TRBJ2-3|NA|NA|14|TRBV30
TGTGCCTGGATCCGCGGCTCAAACACAGATACGCAGTATTTT
CAWIRGSNTDTQYF
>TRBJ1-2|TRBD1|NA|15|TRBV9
TGTGCCAGCAGCGTCGAGGGACAGGGAGGGTATGGCTACACCTTC
CASSVEGQGGYGYTF
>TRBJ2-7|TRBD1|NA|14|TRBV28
TGTGCCAGCAGGCCCGGACAGGGGGCCTACGAGCAGTACTTC
CASRPGQGAYEQYF
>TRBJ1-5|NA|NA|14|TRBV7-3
TGTGCCAGCAGCTTAATCTGGGGGGATCAGCCCCAGCATTTT
CASSLIWGDQPQHF
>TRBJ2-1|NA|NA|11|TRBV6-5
TGTGCCAGCCGGGTAAACAATGAGCAGTTCTTC
CASRVNNEQFF
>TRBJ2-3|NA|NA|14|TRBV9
TGTGCCAGCAGCATACGCAGTGGCACAGATACGCAGTATTTT
CASSIRSGTDTQYF
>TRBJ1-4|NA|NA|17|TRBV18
TGTGCCAGCTCACCCCAACCCGGGATTCCAACTAATGAAAAACTGTTTTTT
CASSPQPGIPTNEKLFF
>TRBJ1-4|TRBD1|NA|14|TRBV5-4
TGTGCCAGCAGCTTAGGGGGCATAGGGGAAAAACTGTTTTTT
CASSLGGIGEKLFF
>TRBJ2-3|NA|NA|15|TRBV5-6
TGTGCCAGCTTCCGGCGGGGCGGGAGCACAGATACGCAGTATTTT
CASFRRGGSTDTQYF
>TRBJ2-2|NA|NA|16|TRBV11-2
TGTGCCAGCAGCCCGAGGGGGGGGAAGTACACCGGGGAGCTGTTTTTT
CASSPRGGKYTGELFF
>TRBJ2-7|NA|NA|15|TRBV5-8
TGTGCCAGCAGCCGGGGTCAGGGGCTTGCCTACGAGCAGTACTTC
CASSRGQGLAYEQYF
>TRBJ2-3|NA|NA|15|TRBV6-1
TGTGCCACCGAACGCGGAGGGGCCAACACAGATACGCAGTATTTT
CATERGGANTDTQYF
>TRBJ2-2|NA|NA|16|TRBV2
TGTGCCAGCAGGGAGGGGCCCTACTTCAACACCGGGGAGCTGTTTTTT
CASREGPYFNTGELFF
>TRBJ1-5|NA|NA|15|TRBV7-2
TGTGCCAGCAGCCCGGCACAGGGAGGCAATCAGCCCCAGCATTTT
CASSPAQGGNQPQHF
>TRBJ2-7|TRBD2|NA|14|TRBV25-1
TGTGCCAGCGGTGAGCGGGAGCCCCTCTACGAGCAGTACTTC
CASGEREPLYEQYF
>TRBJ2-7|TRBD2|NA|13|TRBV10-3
TGTGCCATCAGCCCCACCGGGACTAGTGTTCGGTACTTC
CAISPTGTSVRYF